This T cell receptor beta chain was sequenced during a study of T cell repertoires in cytomegalovirus infection. Study-wide context: An indication of both CMV infection and matching HLA type came from public TCR beta signatures.

Regarding the study as a whole: Summed frequency of shared TCR beta families picked out CMV carriers who also had the relevant HLA.

TCRdb recomputed calls from the reads with MiXCR, one row per CDR3 protein. The table includes fewer than 550,000 distinct CDR3 sequences, approximately 10% detected once. Germline CDR1 reads SEHNR; CDR2 reads FQNEAQ (reference sequence). This CDR3 spans 14 amino acids. V gave up 5 bases and J gave up 2 bases, with 12 bases separating them. Ten or more counts support this clonotype. Its antigen is as yet unknown. V gene TRBV7-9 combines with J gene TRBJ2-5, with D tentatively TRBD1 (5 bases). What was sequenced was PBMCs. The clonotype was recovered from a human donor in good health (CMV status not recorded). Some clones in this sample may be carry-over from other donors' samples. The CDR3 sequence is CASSRGQRQETQYF. The CDR3 nucleotides read TGTGCCAGCAGCCGTGGACAAAGACAAGAGACCCAGTACTTC.